This T cell receptor beta chain derives from a study of T-cell reconstitution after alpha-beta-depleted transplantation in children. General study findings and limits: Newly produced T cells mostly accounted for T-cell counts and diversity one year post-transplant. Surviving recipient T cells and thymic progenitors underlay high day-60 TCRbeta diversity in some patients.

The ends were cut back, 0 bases at V and 14 bases at J, with 17 bases in the middle. This CDR3 region has 13 residues. Germline V gene lookup returns CDR1 SQVTM and CDR2 ANQGSEA. This clonotype was counted a few times. The antigen is unknown. Unique molecular identifiers were incorporated when the TCRbeta library was constructed. TCRdb analysed the PCR reads with MiXCR anew, one entry per CDR3 protein. The top ten hold roughly 2.3% of the sample, which has some 600,000 distinct CDR3 sequences, over 10% seen once. Here the sequenced sample was PBMCs, mostly from graft donor cells, taken 360 days after TCRalphabeta/CD19-depleted stem cell transplant. The genes are TRBV29-1 and TRBJ2-1; D possibly corresponds to TRBD1 (6 bases). The source is a male patient younger than 18 who had a stem cell transplant for acute myeloid leukemia, so the T cells may come from the graft donor. CDR3 bases: TGCAGCGTTGAAGATTTGCTTCCCAGGGGTGAGTTCTTC. This codes for CSVEDLLPRGEFF.